The 29 T cell receptor beta chains reported below all come from one sample, sequenced in a study of beta chain features in type 1 diabetes. The authors reverse transcribed all of the isolated RNA, so sequencing captured expressed TCRB transcripts. Assay: immunoSEQ multiplex PCR; the TCRdb copy retains only in-frame clones and omits some. The data hold 850,000 to 900,000 clones, with around a sixth observed a single time. The sequenced material came from naive CD4+ T cells from blood. The origin of the receptors is a young woman in good health.

V is TRBV7-6 and J is TRBJ2-1; unclear D gene. CDR1 and CDR2 (germline): SGHVS, FNYEAQ. Deletions cut 2 bases from V and 3 bases from J, with 8 bases between. This CDR3 is 14 amino acids long. As DNA, the CDR3 is TGTGCCAGCAGCTTAACGCGCAGCTACAATGAGCAGTTCTTC. Protein sequence: CASSLTRSYNEQFF.

This clone was seen a handful of times. The chain is built from TRBV7-2 and TRBJ1-2; no reliable D call. CDR3 size: 14 residues. Germline CDR1 is SGHTA and CDR2 is FQGNSA. The V gene lost 7 bases and the J gene lost 0 bases, with 12 bases spanning the gap. The CDR3 here is CASTYSVANYGYTF. The CDR3 nucleotides are TGTGCCAGCACCTATAGTGTAGCTAACTATGGCTACACCTTC. The whole variable domain, remainder taken from reference TRBV7-2 and TRBJ1-2, is GAGVSQSPSNKVTEKGKDVELRCDPISGHTALYWYRQSLGQGLEFLIYFQGNSAPDKSGLPSDRFSAERTGGSVSTLTIQRTQQEDSAVYLCASTYSVANYGYTFGSGTRLTVV.

A few counts support this clone. The genes are TRBV2 and TRBJ2-2; the D gene is possibly TRBD2 (6 bases). There are 14 residues in the CDR3. Germline CDR1 reads SNHLY; CDR2 reads FYNNEI. V lost 7 bases and J lost 1, with 10 bases in between. The CDR3 nucleotides are TGTGCCAGCATGACTAGGGAGAACACCGGGGAGCTGTTTTTT. The encoded protein is CASMTRENTGELFF.

V gene TRBV27 combines with J gene TRBJ1-1; D is unclear. Trimming took 6 bases from V and 2 from J, leaving 7 bases between them. This CDR3 has 12 amino acids. Germline V gives CDR1 MNHEY, CDR2 SMNVEV (reference sequence). This CDR3 is CASRRQNTEAFF. For the CDR3, the DNA is TGTGCCAGCAGAAGGCAAAACACTGAAGCTTTCTTT.

This clone was detected a few times. V and J are TRBV27 and TRBJ1-4; 7 bases line up with TRBD1. Losses at the gene ends were 7 bases for V and 3 bases for J; bases not matched to a gene: 5. Germline V gene data show CDR1 as MNHEY and CDR2 as SMNVEV (reference sequence). This CDR3 comprises 14 residues. CDR3 region: CASNNRGSNEKLFF. CDR3 DNA: TGTGCCAGCAACAACAGGGGATCTAATGAAAAACTGTTTTTT.

The J gene is TRBJ2-7, the V gene TRBV15; 14 bases line up with TRBD2. V lost 1 base, J lost 4 bases, and 6 bases stayed unmatched. The CDR3 totals 17 residues. CDR1 and CDR2 (germline): LNHNV, YYDKDF (reference sequence). The CDR3 loop reads CATSRAGLAGGGYEQYF. In DNA, the CDR3 is TGTGCCACCAGCAGAGCCGGACTAGCGGGAGGCGGATACGAGCAGTACTTC.

This clone has just a few counts. The chain employs TRBV9 and TRBJ1-3, with D unclear. The germline V gene encodes CDR1 SGDLS and CDR2 YYNGEE. The CDR3 runs to 16 residues. V was shortened by 0 bases and J by 4 bases, with 14 bases between the two germline ends. The CDR3 DNA follows: TGTGCCAGCAGCGTAGACCCACGGAGAACCGGAAACACCATATATTTT. Its protein is CASSVDPRRTGNTIYF. Combining the CDR3 with reference TRBV9 and TRBJ1-3 gives the whole variable domain DSGVTQTPKHLITATGQRVTLRCSPRSGDLSVYWYQQSLDQGLQFLIQYYNGEERAKGNILERFSAQQFPDLHSELNLSSLELGDSALYFCASSVDPRRTGNTIYFGEGSWLTVV.

The V gene is TRBV19, the J gene TRBJ2-1, with D hard to call. Germline-derived CDR1 and CDR2 are LNHDA and SQIVND (reference sequence). V lost 5 bases and J lost 0, with 11 bases in between. The CDR3 is 15 amino acids. CDR3 in DNA: TGTGCCAGTAGTGAGACGGTGAGCTCCTACAATGAGCAGTTCTTC. As protein: CASSETVSSYNEQFF.

The chain combines TRBV18 with TRBJ2-7; 7 bases align to TRBD2. The CDR3 consists of 14 residues. The V gene end was trimmed by 3 bases and the J gene end by 6 bases; junction bases not matched to a gene: 8. The germline V gene encodes CDR1 KGHSH and CDR2 LQKENI. CDR3: CASSPISTSSEQYF. The CDR3 DNA follows: TGTGCCAGCTCACCTATCTCGACTAGCTCCGAGCAGTACTTC.

This clone was observed a handful of times. CDR3 in amino acids: CATLRTGWDEKLFF. In DNA form, the CDR3 reads TGTGCCACCCTCAGGACAGGGTGGGATGAAAAACTGTTTTTT. This chain uses TRBV28 with TRBJ1-4, with 8 positions matching TRBD1. CDR1 and CDR2 from the germline V gene are MDHEN and SYDVKM. This CDR3 region has 14 residues. The J segment lost 6 bases and the V segment lost 10 bases, leaving 10 bases of the junction unmatched. The full variable domain, completed using reference TRBV28 and TRBJ1-4, is DVKVTQSSRYLVKRTGEKVFLECVQDMDHENMFWYRQDPGLGLRLIYFSYDVKMKEKGDIPEGYSVSREKKERFSLILESASTNQTSMYLCATLRTGWDEKLFFGSGTQLSVL.

The sample holds a few counts of this clone. This chain uses TRBV7-3 with TRBJ2-1; TRBD2 matches at 10 bases. J lost 6 bases, V lost 6 bases, and 8 bases had no gene match. This CDR3 has 15 residues. Germline values: CDR1 SGHTA, CDR2 FQGTGA. The CDR3 loop reads CASRKAGGKINEQFF. In nucleotides, the CDR3 is TGTGCCAGCAGAAAAGCGGGAGGGAAAATCAATGAGCAGTTCTTC.

V gene TRBV6-5 combines with J gene TRBJ1-1, with unresolved D. The CDR3 covers 13 residues. Germline V gene lookup returns CDR1 MNHEY and CDR2 SVGAGI. V dropped 6 bases and J dropped 0 bases, with 8 bases sitting between them. The CDR3 coding sequence is TGTGCCAGCAGCCCCGAGGTGAACACTGAAGCTTTCTTT. Its translation is CASSPEVNTEAFF.

This clone appeared a few times. The V call is TRBV28, the J call TRBJ2-2; no clear D. The germline gives CDR1 MDHEN, CDR2 SYDVKM. The germline V and J ends were trimmed by 4 bases and 4 bases, with 7 bases remaining between them. The CDR3 is made up of 13 amino acids. The CDR3 bases are TGTGCCAGCAGTTCCCCTGGCACCGGGGAGCTGTTTTTT. This encodes CASSSPGTGELFF. Full variable domain (rest looked up from reference TRBV28 and TRBJ2-2): DVKVTQSSRYLVKRTGEKVFLECVQDMDHENMFWYRQDPGLGLRLIYFSYDVKMKEKGDIPEGYSVSREKKERFSLILESASTNQTSMYLCASSSPGTGELFFGEGSRLTVL.

V is TRBV28 and J is TRBJ2-7; D could derive from TRBD1 or TRBD2 (5 bases each). Germline V gene lookup returns CDR1 MDHEN and CDR2 SYDVKM. V was shortened by 6 bases and J by 4 bases, with 16 bases between the two germline ends. This CDR3 has 14 residues. CDR3 sequence: CASRPSGRWYEQYF. In DNA, the CDR3 is TGTGCCAGCAGGCCTTCGGGACGGTGGTACGAGCAGTACTTC.

The genes are TRBV5-4 and TRBJ2-3; D unclear. This CDR3 spans 15 amino acids. V lost 2 bases, J lost 2 bases, and 12 bases lay in between. Germline V CDR1 and CDR2: SGHNT, YYREEE (reference sequence). Written as DNA, the CDR3 is TGTGCCAGCAGCTTCCGGCTCGAATTCACAGATACGCAGTATTTT. This translates into CASSFRLEFTDTQYF.

This clone has only a few counts. The chain has TRBV7-2 and TRBJ2-2; D call uncertain. The CDR3 loop spans 15 amino acids. Germline CDR1 and CDR2: SGHTA and FQGNSA. The V end lost 5 bases, the J end lost 6 bases, and 16 bases lay between the germline ends. This chain's CDR3 is CASSLPTPGAGELFF. The CDR3 nucleotides are TGTGCCAGCAGCCTCCCGACCCCTGGCGCCGGGGAGCTGTTTTTT.

The CDR3 DNA follows: TGTGCCAGCAGCTTAGTCTGGAGCACAGATACGCAGTATTTT. It yields the protein CASSLVWSTDTQYF. The chain recombines TRBV11-2 with TRBJ2-3; D unclear. The V gene lost 1 base and the J gene lost 0 bases, with 5 bases spanning the gap. The germline CDR1 and CDR2 sequences are SGHAT and FQNNGV. This CDR3 comprises 14 residues.

As DNA, the CDR3 is TGTGCCAGCAGTCGCGGAACCTCTGGAAACACCATATATTTT. This encodes CASSRGTSGNTIYF. The chain recombines TRBV6-5 with TRBJ1-3; D gene ambiguous. Deletions cut 5 bases from V and 0 bases from J, with 8 bases between. CDR1 and CDR2 from the germline V gene are MNHEY and SVGAGI. This CDR3 comprises 14 residues.

This clone turned up a few times. The chain combines TRBV18 with TRBJ2-2; 7 bases map to TRBD2. CDR3 length: 15 residues. CDR1 and CDR2 (germline): KGHSH, LQKENI. The J segment lost 7 bases and the V segment lost 3 bases, leaving 8 bases of the junction unmatched. For the CDR3, the DNA is TGTGCCAGCTCACCGTGGACTAGAGAAGGCGGGGAGCTGTTTTTT. Its translation is CASSPWTREGGELFF.

The CDR3 spells CASSFRTGSIYEQYF. In DNA form, the CDR3 reads TGTGCCAGCAGCTTCCGGACAGGTTCAATCTACGAGCAGTACTTC. The genes are TRBV7-9 and TRBJ2-7; 7 nucleotides line up with TRBD1. The CDR3 is 15 amino acids. The germline CDR1 and CDR2 sequences are SEHNR and FQNEAQ (reference sequence). With V trimmed by 3 bases and J by 3 bases, 8 bases remained unmatched.

This clone was found a few times. The J gene is TRBJ2-7, the V gene TRBV28; TRBD2 aligns across 8 bases. From germline, CDR1 is MDHEN and CDR2 SYDVKM. The CDR3 runs to 13 residues. V shed 6 bases and J 2 bases; nucleotides not matched to a gene: 3. CDR3 nucleotides: TGTGCCAGCAGACGCGGGGGGACCTACGAGCAGTACTTC. Its translation is CASRRGGTYEQYF.

This chain's CDR3 is CASSNLRQRSMIYEQYF. CDR3 bases: TGTGCCAGCAGTAACCTTCGACAGCGATCCATGATCTACGAGCAGTACTTC. The chain carries TRBV27 and TRBJ2-7, with a possible D match to TRBD1 (5 bases). This CDR3 comprises 17 residues. In germline, CDR1 is MNHEY, CDR2 SMNVEV (reference sequence). Deletions cut 5 bases from V and 3 bases from J, with 23 bases between.

The gene calls are TRBV15 and TRBJ2-5, with TRBD2 matching 10 bases. With the DNA end fitting TRBJ2-7 better, the J assignment may be wrong. CDR1 LNHNV and CDR2 YYDKDF come from the germline V gene (reference sequence). This CDR3 region has 16 residues. CDR3 coding DNA: TGTGCCACCAGCAGAGATTTAACTAGCGGGACCTACGAGCAGTACTTC. Its translation: CATSRDLTSGTYEQYF.

This chain connects TRBV7-9 to TRBJ2-4, with TRBD2 matching over 7 bases. Trimming removed 7 bases from V and 2 bases from J; junction bases left unmatched: 2. Looked up from germline, CDR1 is SEHNR and CDR2 is FQNEAQ (reference sequence). The CDR3 is made up of 13 amino acids. CDR3 residues: CASTSGTKNIQYF. The CDR3 bases are TGTGCCAGCACGAGCGGGACCAAAAACATTCAGTACTTC.

The chain combines TRBV7-2 with TRBJ2-1; unclear D gene. Per the germline V gene, CDR1 is SGHTA and CDR2 is FQGNSA. This CDR3 is built from 15 residues. V was trimmed by 0 bases and J by 6 bases, leaving 12 bases between them. CDR3 nucleotide sequence: TGTGCCAGCAGCTTAGCGCTATCATTCCCCAATGAGCAGTTCTTC. This codes for CASSLALSFPNEQFF.

The chain uses TRBV7-3 and TRBJ2-3; TRBD2 aligns across 12 bases. The ends lost 5 bases at V and 4 bases at J; junction bases unmatched: 4. Germline CDR1 and CDR2: SGHTA and FQGTGA. CDR3 length equals 15 residues. The CDR3 sequence: CASSPLAGGADTQYF. The CDR3 DNA reads as TGTGCCAGCAGCCCACTAGCGGGAGGCGCAGATACGCAGTATTTT.

This clone has just a few counts. This rearrangement joins TRBV6-6 to TRBJ2-6; D call uncertain. Germline values: CDR1 MNHNY, CDR2 SVGAGI (reference sequence). CDR3 length equals 16 residues. V shed 0 bases and J shed 0 bases, with 6 bases lying between them. DNA of the CDR3: TGTGCCAGCAGTTACTCGAGATACTCTGGGGCCAACGTCCTGACTTTC. It translates to CASSYSRYSGANVLTF.

V and J are TRBV28 and TRBJ1-1; D is unresolved. Per germline, CDR1 MDHEN and CDR2 SYDVKM. The CDR3 is made up of 13 amino acids. Between the trimmed V and J ends, which lost 2 bases and 6 bases, there was a span of 10 bases. For the CDR3, the DNA is TGTGCCAGCAGTTTACCTAGGGTGGCTGAAGCTTTCTTT. This sequence encodes CASSLPRVAEAFF.

In its sample, this clone was seen a few times. The gene calls are TRBV27 and TRBJ2-4, with 7 bases lining up with TRBD1. There are 16 residues in the CDR3. V lost 2 bases and J lost 0; bases outside the gene matches: 4. CDR1 and CDR2 (germline): MNHEY, SMNVEV (reference sequence). CDR3 sequence reads: CASSLAGGLAKNIQYF. The CDR3 DNA is TGTGCCAGCAGTTTAGCAGGGGGATTAGCCAAAAACATTCAGTACTTC.